A single sample is the source of the 30 T cell receptor beta chains below, sequenced in a study of T cells after yellow fever vaccination. In TCRdb, the 5' RACE reads were re-called with MiXCR into one record per CDR3 protein. The sample holds about 25,000 distinct CDR3 sequences, about 3.2% seen once. The input for sequencing was PBMCs, either bulk or a sorted T-cell subset (CD4+, CD8+, memory, or dextramer-sorted; not recorded which), taken around 45 days after the first yellow fever vaccination. These receptor sequences come from a man between 18 and 29 years old who received the YFV17D yellow fever vaccine.

In this sample, this clonotype turned up many times. The J gene is TRBJ2-5, the V gene TRBV7-2; no clear D gene. CDR3 length: 14 residues. The V and J ends lost 1 base and 4 bases respectively, with 10 bases between them. CDR1 and CDR2 (germline): SGHTA, FQGNSA. This CDR3 is CASSLGHGLETQYF. The CDR3 nucleotides are TGTGCCAGCAGCTTAGGTCATGGGTTAGAGACCCAGTACTTC. Variable domain in full (rest from reference TRBV7-2 and TRBJ2-5): GAGVSQSPSNKVTEKGKDVELRCDPISGHTALYWYRQSLGQGLEFLIYFQGNSAPDKSGLPSDRFSAERTGGSVSTLTIQRTQQEDSAVYLCASSLGHGLETQYFGPGTRLLVL.

This clonotype occurred many times. The genes are TRBV20-1 and TRBJ2-3, with a weak D call TRBD2 (6 bases). Trimming shortened V by 1 base and J by 5 bases, and 7 bases separated the two germline ends. The V gene's germline CDR1 is DFQATT and CDR2 SNEGSKA (reference sequence). The CDR3 extends over 12 amino acids. In DNA form, the CDR3 reads TGCAGTGCTAGAGTGGGGGGAGATACGCAGTATTTT. This encodes CSARVGGDTQYF.

This clonotype was found many times. The chain carries TRBV2 and TRBJ1-1; TRBD1 might be the D (5 bases). Germline V lookup: CDR1 SNHLY, CDR2 FYNNEI. V was clipped by 9 bases and J by 7 bases, with 15 bases between them. This CDR3 contains 12 residues. DNA of the CDR3: TGTGCCAGGGGATCAGGGCCCAATGAAGCTTTCTTT. Its protein product is CARGSGPNEAFF.

At least ten counts were recorded for this clonotype. This sequence joins TRBV29-1 and TRBJ2-3; D is unresolved. The CDR3 is 10 residues long. Trimming took off 4 bases at V and 6 bases at J, with 5 bases between the two ends. Germline values: CDR1 SQVTM, CDR2 ANQGSEA. CDR3: CSVGADTQYF. The CDR3 coding sequence is TGCAGCGTTGGGGCGGATACGCAGTATTTT.

This clonotype was recorded many times. The V gene is TRBV4-3, the J gene TRBJ1-6; 8 bases align to TRBD1. CDR1 is LGHNA and CDR2 is YSLEER in the germline V gene. V gave up 4 bases and J gave up 9 bases; unmatched junction bases: 11. The CDR3 consists of 16 residues. The CDR3 loop is CASSREVGQGASPLHF. The CDR3 DNA reads TGCGCCAGCAGCCGGGAGGTTGGGCAGGGGGCTTCACCCCTCCACTTT.

This clonotype was picked up many times. The chain combines TRBV5-6 with TRBJ2-5; D unclear. The germline V and J ends were trimmed by 1 base and 0 bases, with 13 bases remaining between them. Germline V gives CDR1 SGHDT, CDR2 YYEEEE. CDR3 length: 16 residues. The CDR3 loop is CASSLNMAIYQETQYF. CDR3 coding DNA: TGTGCCAGCAGCTTGAATATGGCCATTTACCAAGAGACCCAGTACTTC.

This clonotype was detected ten times or more. The rearrangement uses TRBV5-1 and TRBJ2-3; the match to TRBD1 covers 8 bases. With 3 bases clipped from V and 4 bases from J, the junction kept 4 bases outside the gene matches. The CDR3 is 14 amino acids. Germline V gene sequence: CDR1 SGHRS, CDR2 YFSETQ. Written as DNA, the CDR3 is TGCGCCAGCAGCTCCAGGGGGCGCGCAGATACGCAGTATTTT. It encodes CASSSRGRADTQYF.

This clonotype was detected many times. The gene calls are TRBV7-2 and TRBJ2-7; TRBD2 matches at 11 bases. Germline trimming cut 2 bases from V and 0 bases from J; bases unmatched to any gene: 0. The germline gives CDR1 SGHTA, CDR2 FQGNSA. The CDR3 consists of 15 residues. CDR3 nucleotide sequence: TGTGCCAGCAGCTTACTAGCGGGGGGCTCCTACGAGCAGTACGTC. It codes for CASSLLAGGSYEQYV.

This clonotype was observed many times. The chain employs TRBV6-5 and TRBJ1-2; D is ambiguous. This CDR3 region has 13 residues. V was pared by 5 bases and J by 0 bases, with 7 bases between. The V gene's germline CDR1 is MNHEY and CDR2 SVGAGI. CDR3: CASSQRANYGYTF. CDR3 sequence (DNA): TGTGCCAGCAGTCAGAGAGCTAACTATGGCTACACCTTC.

This clonotype was detected many times. This chain connects TRBV30 to TRBJ1-4, with 9 bases matching TRBD1. In germline, CDR1 is GTSNPN, CDR2 SVGIG (reference sequence). The J segment lost 6 bases and the V segment lost 2 bases, leaving 7 bases of the junction unmatched. This CDR3 has 15 amino acids. CDR3 in DNA: TGTGCCTGGAGTTCTGGGGGGACAGGGTATGAAAAACTGTTTTTT. This sequence encodes CAWSSGGTGYEKLFF.

This clonotype was recorded many times. The J gene is TRBJ2-1, the V gene TRBV10-3; the match to TRBD2 covers 9 bases. In germline, CDR1 is ENHRY, CDR2 SYGVKD. This CDR3 spans 15 amino acids. V dropped 8 bases and J dropped 10; count of bases not matched to a gene: 15. CDR3 bases: TGTGCCATCGCCCCCCTCGGGCGGGGGGGGGTGGAGCAGTTCTTC. Translating gives CAIAPLGRGGVEQFF.

V is TRBV29-1 and J is TRBJ2-3; D may be TRBD1 (5 bases). Trimming stripped 2 bases from V and 5 bases from J, with 11 bases between. There are 13 residues in the CDR3. The germline CDR1 and CDR2 sequences are SQVTM and ANQGSEA. The CDR3 DNA sequence: TGCAGCGTTGAATGGCAAGGGGTAGATACGCAGTATTTT. Protein product: CSVEWQGVDTQYF.

This clonotype has at least ten counts. V is TRBV7-2 and J is TRBJ2-5; TRBD2 matches at 8 bases. The germline gives CDR1 SGHTA, CDR2 FQGNSA. This CDR3 comprises 15 residues. The J segment lost 5 bases and the V segment lost 2 bases, leaving 7 bases of the junction unmatched. The CDR3 spells CASSLQTGGRETQYF. CDR3 coding DNA: TGTGCCAGCAGCTTACAAACGGGGGGGCGCGAGACCCAGTACTTC.

The chain recombines TRBV20-1 with TRBJ2-4; 8 bases fit TRBD2. Germline trimming cut 3 bases from V and 3 bases from J; bases unmatched to any gene: 16. Germline CDR1 DFQATT, CDR2 SNEGSKA (reference sequence). The length of the CDR3 is 18 residues. For the CDR3, the DNA is TGCAGTGCTAGGATTCCGGGACTAGGGCTGGGTGGCAAAAACATTCAGTACTTC. This gives the protein CSARIPGLGLGGKNIQYF.

The table lists this clonotype with a few counts. The chain employs TRBV5-4 and TRBJ2-6; D not resolved. Trimming cost V 4 bases and J 4 bases, with 12 bases left between them. Germline CDR1 SGHNT, CDR2 YYREEE (reference sequence). This CDR3 contains 15 residues. CDR3 loop: CASSLARTGANVLTF. CDR3 sequence (DNA): TGTGCCAGCAGCCTGGCTCGTACCGGGGCCAACGTCCTGACTTTC.

This clonotype counts as medium-sized. This sequence joins TRBV29-1 and TRBJ2-3; D gene uncertain. The V end was cut by 7 bases, the J end by 3 bases, with 14 bases between. There are 13 residues in the CDR3. Germline V gene lookup returns CDR1 SQVTM and CDR2 ANQGSEA. This chain's CDR3 is CSGSGFKTDTQYF. The CDR3 DNA reads as TGCAGCGGCTCGGGCTTTAAAACAGATACGCAGTATTTT.

This clonotype was detected many times. The chain combines TRBV20-1 with TRBJ2-7; D assignment may be TRBD1 or TRBD2 (6 bases each). CDR3 length: 15 amino acids. V was cut by 0 bases and J by 0 bases, with 12 bases left in between. Per germline, CDR1 DFQATT and CDR2 SNEGSKA (reference sequence). In DNA, the CDR3 is TGCAGTGCTAGAGATCCGTCGGGGGCCTCCTACGAGCAGTACGTC. Its translation: CSARDPSGASYEQYV.

At least ten counts were recorded for this clonotype. The genes are TRBV11-1 and TRBJ2-5; 9 nucleotides match TRBD1. The CDR3 contains 14 residues. Germline CDR1 and CDR2: SGHAT and FQDESV (reference sequence). The V gene end was trimmed by 1 base and the J gene end by 6 bases; junction bases not matched to a gene: 3. The CDR3 is CASSLVQGAQTQYF. CDR3 nucleotides: TGTGCCAGCAGCTTAGTACAGGGGGCACAGACCCAGTACTTC.

This clonotype was observed at least ten times. The V gene is TRBV19, the J gene TRBJ1-1; the D is unclear. This CDR3 is built from 15 residues. CDR1 and CDR2 from the germline V gene are LNHDA and SQIVND (reference sequence). Trimming removed 9 bases at V and 3 bases at J, with 20 bases between. This CDR3 is CASSQEGRVYTEAFF. The CDR3 nucleotides read TGTGCCAGCTCCCAGGAGGGAAGGGTATACACTGAAGCTTTCTTT.

This clonotype came up many times. Compared with germline, one end of the junction differs, possibly owing to a read error. V and J are TRBV7-7 and TRBJ1-1; D unclear. The CDR3 is 13 amino acids. Per germline, CDR1 SSHAT and CDR2 FNYEAQ (reference sequence). The CDR3 coding sequence is TGTGCTAGCAGCTTTACGAAGGGCACTGAAGCTTTCTTT. Translated: CASSFTKGTEAFF. Based on the CDR3 plus reference TRBV7-7 and TRBJ1-1, the full variable domain is GAGVSQSPRYKVTKRGQDVTLRCDPISSHATLYWYQQALGQGPEFLTYFNYEAQPDKSGLPSDRFSAERPEGSISTLTIQRTEQRDSAMYRCASSFTKGTEAFFGQGTRLTVV.

This clonotype was seen at least ten times. CDR3 bases: TGTGCCAGCAGGATTGCGGGCATGAGGGCAGGGAATGAGCAGTTCTTC. Translation: CASRIAGMRAGNEQFF. This rearrangement joins TRBV28 to TRBJ2-1; TRBD1 or TRBD2 may be the D gene (5 bases each). The CDR3 extends over 16 amino acids. Germline V CDR1 and CDR2: MDHEN, SYDVKM. V was trimmed by 6 bases and J by 7 bases, leaving 22 bases between them. Full variable domain (outside the CDR3, taken from reference TRBV28 and TRBJ2-1): DVKVTQSSRYLVKRTGEKVFLECVQDMDHENMFWYRQDPGLGLRLIYFSYDVKMKEKGDIPEGYSVSREKKERFSLILESASTNQTSMYLCASRIAGMRAGNEQFFGPGTRLTVL.

This clonotype has at least ten counts. The chain carries TRBV3-1 and TRBJ2-2; 9 nucleotides match TRBD2. There are 14 residues in the CDR3. Germline CDR1 LGHDT, CDR2 YNNKEL (reference sequence). Germline trimming cut 3 bases from V and 6 bases from J; bases unmatched to any gene: 2. CDR3: CASSQRGGSGELFF. Written as DNA, the CDR3 is TGTGCCAGCAGCCAGCGGGGGGGGTCCGGGGAGCTGTTTTTT.

This clonotype was observed at least ten times. The gene calls are TRBV29-1 and TRBJ2-5; D remains unclear. Trimming removed 4 bases from V and 4 bases from J, with 16 bases in between. The CDR3 covers 14 residues. Per the germline V gene, CDR1 is SQVTM and CDR2 is ANQGSEA. The CDR3 reads CSVASGIPPETQYF. DNA for the CDR3: TGCAGCGTTGCATCTGGGATCCCGCCAGAGACCCAGTACTTC.

The sample holds many counts of this clonotype. The chain employs TRBV3-1 and TRBJ1-6, with D possibly matching TRBD1 (5 bases). The CDR3 is made up of 17 amino acids. The V and J ends lost 4 bases and 7 bases respectively, with 20 bases between them. Germline values: CDR1 LGHDT, CDR2 YNNKEL (reference sequence). CDR3 residues: CASSLSPPPGQNSPLHF. The CDR3 DNA follows: TGTGCCAGCAGCCTTAGCCCCCCCCCGGGGCAAAATTCACCCCTCCACTTT.

This clonotype appeared many times. The chain uses TRBV11-1 and TRBJ1-4, with no clear D. The germline V gene encodes CDR1 SGHAT and CDR2 FQDESV (reference sequence). V was clipped by 1 base and J by 0 bases, with 24 bases between them. This CDR3 contains 21 residues. As DNA, the CDR3 is TGTGCCAGCAGCTTAGTGGTCCCAGATCCTTTACACCTTGCAACTAATGAAAAACTGTTTTTT. Its translation: CASSLVVPDPLHLATNEKLFF.

This clonotype was counted many times. Here the CDR3 reads CASSLQGGGELFF. The CDR3 DNA reads as TGCGCCAGCAGCTTGCAGGGAGGCGGGGAGCTGTTTTTT. The chain carries TRBV5-1 and TRBJ2-2, with D possibly TRBD2 on 6 matching bases. The germline V gene has CDR1 SGHRS and CDR2 YFSETQ. V was clipped by 1 base and J by 7 bases, with 8 bases between them. The CDR3 is 13 residues long.

This clonotype was counted at least ten times. The chain combines TRBV19 with TRBJ1-3; D perhaps matches TRBD1 (5 bases). With 10 bases removed from V and 0 bases from J, the gap between germline ends came to 16 bases. Germline loops: CDR1 LNHDA, CDR2 SQIVND (reference sequence). The CDR3 totals 15 residues. The CDR3 DNA reads TGTGCCACCACCAGGGCAGCCCGCTCTGGAAACACCATATATTTT. Its protein product is CATTRAARSGNTIYF.

The J gene is TRBJ2-1, the V gene TRBV28; perhaps TRBD2 as D (7 bases). Between the trimmed V and J ends, which lost 6 bases and 9 bases, there was a span of 21 bases. The CDR3 loop spans 15 amino acids. The germline gives CDR1 MDHEN, CDR2 SYDVKM. The DNA of the CDR3 is TGTGCCAGCAGAGTGGGGGGGGGGCCTCAGGGTGAGCAGTTCTTC. Its translation is CASRVGGGPQGEQFF.

This clonotype was recorded at least ten times. The chain joins TRBV4-2 to TRBJ2-5, with TRBD2 matching over 7 bases. Trimming cost V 6 bases and J 1 base; bases outside gene matches: 2. The CDR3 is 13 amino acids. Germline lookup yields CDR1 LGHNA and CDR2 YNFKEQ. Here the CDR3 DNA reads TGTGCCAGCAGTACTAGCGCCCAAGAGACCCAGTACTTC. This sequence encodes CASSTSAQETQYF.

The chain couples TRBV5-6 to TRBJ1-2, with TRBD1 as a possible D gene (5 bases). Per the germline V gene, CDR1 is SGHDT and CDR2 is YYEEEE. V lost 6 bases to trimming and J lost 9 bases, with 24 bases between them. The CDR3 runs 15 residues. The CDR3 is CASIGTSGPTISYTF. The CDR3 DNA follows: TGTGCCAGCATCGGGACCAGCGGTCCTACTATCAGCTACACCTTC.